This T cell receptor (beta chain) was captured by sequencing in a study of CD8+ T cells in alopecia areata. CDR3 length equals 13 residues. V gave up 3 bases and J gave up 2 bases, with 10 bases separating them. Germline CDR1 GTSNPN, CDR2 SVGIG (reference sequence). Reverse transcribed after extraction, RNA yielded cDNA as the sequencing template. Generated by immunoSEQ multiplex PCR, the TCRdb table keeps only in-frame clones and is missing some. The sample includes fewer than 250,000 clones, more than 55% of them seen just once. Treatment here: oral pan-JAK inhibitor, 5-10 mg twice daily. This clonotype originated in a human donor with alopecia areata. This sample comprised CD4+ T cells sorted from blood, obtained around week 47, from a patient treated with tofacitinib. The chain uses TRBV30 and TRBJ1-2, with D unclear. In nucleotides, the CDR3 is TGTGCCTGGAGATCCCAGGAGAACTATGGCTACACCTTC. This sequence encodes CAWRSQENYGYTF.